These 15 T cell receptor beta chains came from one sample sequenced in a study of T-cell memory formation after mild COVID-19. TCRdb reprocessed the 5' RACE reads with MiXCR, giving one entry per CDR3 protein. The table lists around 370,000 distinct CDR3 sequences, about 21% of them singletons. Source material: PBMCs or a T cell subset sorted from them (not recorded which). The receptors were sampled from an adult woman who had mild COVID-19 (a few samples of this study predate the infection). Cell type and time point are not known.

As DNA, the CDR3 is TGTGCCAGCAGCCCCTTCTGGGTGTCGGGAGTTAACTACGAGCAGTACTTC. It is translated as CASSPFWVSGVNYEQYF. The V and J genes are TRBV4-2 and TRBJ2-7, with D perhaps matching TRBD2 (6 bases). CDR3 length: 17 residues. V dropped 4 bases and J dropped 3 bases, with 22 bases sitting between them. Germline V gene lookup returns CDR1 LGHNA and CDR2 YNFKEQ.

The chain employs TRBV20-1 and TRBJ1-2; the match to TRBD1 covers 9 bases. Trimming took 5 bases from V and 7 from J; bases not matched to a gene: 14. Per germline, CDR1 DFQATT and CDR2 SNEGSKA (reference sequence). The CDR3 is 15 amino acids. The CDR3 DNA reads TGCAGTGCTTGGAAAACCGGGACAGGGTCCCTTGGCTACACCTTC. This translates into CSAWKTGTGSLGYTF.

This clonotype was seen more than once but under ten times. V and J are TRBV25-1 and TRBJ2-7, with 9 bases fitting TRBD1. The junction had 3 bases not matched to a gene; V was cut back by 9 bases and J by 0 bases. This CDR3 is 13 amino acids long. Germline loops: CDR1 MGHDK, CDR2 SYGVNS. The CDR3 DNA reads TGTGCCAGTAGACAGGGGGGCTCCTACGAGCAGTACTTC. Translated, it gives CASRQGGSYEQYF.

The V gene is TRBV6-5, the J gene TRBJ2-7; 8 bases are shared with TRBD2. This CDR3 contains 15 residues. J gave up 0 bases and V 0 bases, and 1 base lay outside the gene matches. Germline CDR1 MNHEY, CDR2 SVGAGI. CDR3 amino acids: CASSYSSGGSYEQYF. The CDR3, as DNA: TGTGCCAGCAGTTACTCGAGCGGGGGCTCCTACGAGCAGTACTTC.

This clonotype was picked up one time. The chain carries TRBV15 and TRBJ2-1, with TRBD1 identical over 10 bases. The ends lost 1 base at V and 3 bases at J; junction bases unmatched: 3. Germline-derived CDR1 and CDR2 are LNHNV and YYDKDF (reference sequence). The CDR3 extends over 16 amino acids. The CDR3: CATSRGTGGNYNEQFF. The CDR3 DNA sequence: TGTGCCACCAGCAGAGGGACAGGGGGAAACTACAATGAGCAGTTCTTC. The complete variable domain, with remaining parts taken from reference TRBV15 and TRBJ2-1, reads DAMVIQNPRYQVTQFGKPVTLSCSQTLNHNVMYWYQQKSSQAPKLLFHYYDKDFNNEADTPDNFQSRRPNTSFCFLDIRSPGLGDTAMYLCATSRGTGGNYNEQFFGPGTRLTVL.

The sample holds a few counts of this clonotype. The chain has TRBV12-3 or TRBV12-4 and TRBJ1-3; the D is unclear. The CDR3 loop spans 13 amino acids. The V gene lost 5 bases and the J gene lost 3 bases, with 8 bases spanning the gap. The CDR3 nucleotides are TGTGCCAGCAGTCCATCGGTTGGAAACACCATATATTTT. Encoded protein: CASSPSVGNTIYF.

The chain employs TRBV12-2 and TRBJ2-7; TRBD1 is the table's D call, not checked against the DNA. TRBV12-2 is a pseudogene segment. The CDR3 totals 14 residues. Here the CDR3 reads CASRIRDRAYEQYF. In DNA form, the CDR3 reads TGTGCAAGTCGCATCCGGGACAGGGCGTACGAGCAGTACTTC.

This clonotype was observed a few times. The V and J genes are TRBV7-2 and TRBJ2-1; 7 bases fit TRBD1. Germline-derived CDR1 and CDR2 are SGHTA and FQGNSA. The J segment lost 7 bases and the V segment lost 5 bases, leaving 5 bases of the junction unmatched. There are 13 residues in the CDR3. CDR3 nucleotide sequence: TGTGCCAGCAGCCCCGGGACAGCAAATGAGCAGTTCTTC. Translation: CASSPGTANEQFF.

The chain couples TRBV7-2 to TRBJ1-5; D unclear. Germline CDR1 reads SGHTA; CDR2 reads FQGNSA. This CDR3 has 15 amino acids. With 1 base removed from V and 5 bases from J, the gap between germline ends came to 12 bases. The CDR3 DNA is TGTGCCAGCAGCTTAGTAGGCCCCGGCGATCAGCCCCAGCATTTT. Amino acids: CASSLVGPGDQPQHF. The variable domain in full, with the rest retrieved from reference TRBV7-2 and TRBJ1-5, is GAGVSQSPSNKVTEKGKDVELRCDPISGHTALYWYRQSLGQGLEFLIYFQGNSAPDKSGLPSDRFSAERTGGSVSTLTIQRTQQEDSAVYLCASSLVGPGDQPQHFGDGTRLSIL.

The J gene is TRBJ2-5, the V gene TRBV12-3 or TRBV12-4; D unresolved. V was trimmed by 6 bases and J by 5 bases, leaving 16 bases between them. The length of the CDR3 is 14 residues. This CDR3 is CASSYTGRSETQYF. CDR3 sequence (DNA): TGTGCCAGCAGCTATACCGGACGATCGGAGACCCAGTACTTC.

There are many counts of this clonotype. The V and J genes are TRBV6-2 or TRBV6-3 and TRBJ1-1; 10 nucleotides align to TRBD1. The length of the CDR3 is 15 residues. The germline V gene encodes CDR1 MNHEY and CDR2 SVGEGT. With V trimmed by 4 bases and J by 5 bases, 7 bases remained unmatched. The CDR3: CASSSADRGRTEAFF. The CDR3 coding sequence is TGTGCCAGCAGTTCAGCTGACAGGGGGCGGACTGAAGCTTTCTTT.

This clonotype turned up a few times. The rearrangement uses TRBV29-1 and TRBJ2-2, with 7 bases identical to TRBD1. Losses at the gene ends were 3 bases for V and 5 bases for J; bases not matched to a gene: 9. CDR3 size: 15 residues. The germline gives CDR1 SQVTM, CDR2 ANQGSEA. Here the CDR3 reads CSVEVRGFGTGELFF. DNA of the CDR3: TGCAGCGTTGAGGTCAGGGGGTTTGGGACCGGGGAGCTGTTTTTT.

J is TRBJ2-2 and V is TRBV28; tentative D call: TRBD2 (6 bases). V lost 1 base to trimming and J lost 0 bases, with 12 bases between them. The CDR3 runs to 17 residues. The germline V gene has CDR1 MDHEN and CDR2 SYDVKM. As DNA, the CDR3 is TGTGCCAGCAGTTTATTGGGCGGGACTTCGAACACCGGGGAGCTGTTTTTT. Protein product: CASSLLGGTSNTGELFF.

The V call is TRBV5-6, the J call TRBJ2-2, with no clear D. The germline V gene encodes CDR1 SGHDT and CDR2 YYEEEE. The CDR3 is 14 amino acids. V was cut by 1 base and J by 4 bases, with 8 bases left in between. This CDR3 is CASSLPQSTGELFF. The CDR3 DNA is TGTGCCAGCAGCTTGCCCCAGAGCACCGGGGAGCTGTTTTTT.

This clonotype was detected only a few times. The V and J genes are TRBV12-3 or TRBV12-4 and TRBJ1-1; D is unclear. The length of the CDR3 is 12 residues. V lost 8 bases and J 5 bases, leaving 12 bases between the germline ends. This CDR3 is CASSNTGTEAFF. The CDR3 DNA sequence: TGTGCCAGCTCTAATACGGGGACTGAAGCTTTCTTT.